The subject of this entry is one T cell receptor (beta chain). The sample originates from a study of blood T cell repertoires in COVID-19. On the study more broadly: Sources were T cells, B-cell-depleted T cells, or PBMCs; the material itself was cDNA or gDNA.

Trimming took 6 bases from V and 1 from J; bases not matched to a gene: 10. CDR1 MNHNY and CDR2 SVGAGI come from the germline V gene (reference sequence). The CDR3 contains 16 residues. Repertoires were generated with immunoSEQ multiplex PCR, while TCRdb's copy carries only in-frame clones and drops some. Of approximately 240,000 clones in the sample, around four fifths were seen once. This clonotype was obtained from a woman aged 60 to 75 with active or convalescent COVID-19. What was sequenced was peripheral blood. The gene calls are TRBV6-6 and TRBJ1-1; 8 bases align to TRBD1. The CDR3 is CASRHGQGKPNTEAFF. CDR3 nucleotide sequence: TGTGCCAGCAGGCACGGACAGGGCAAACCGAACACTGAAGCTTTCTTT.